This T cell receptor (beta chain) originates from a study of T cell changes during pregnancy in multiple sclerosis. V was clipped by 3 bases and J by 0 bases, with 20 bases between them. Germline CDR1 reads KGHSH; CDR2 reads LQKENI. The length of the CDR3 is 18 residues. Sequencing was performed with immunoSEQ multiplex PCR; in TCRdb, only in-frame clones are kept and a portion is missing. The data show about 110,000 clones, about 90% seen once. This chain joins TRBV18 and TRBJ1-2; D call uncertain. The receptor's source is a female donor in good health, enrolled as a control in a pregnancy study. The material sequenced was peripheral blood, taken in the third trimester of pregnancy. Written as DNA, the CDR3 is TGTGCCAGCTCACCGCTTGGTCGATCTACTTCAACTAACTATGGCTACACCTTC. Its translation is CASSPLGRSTSTNYGYTF.